Here is one T cell receptor (beta chain) with its context. The antigen remains undetermined. This sample was included in a study of beta chain features in type 1 diabetes. Looking at the study overall: No patient-donor differences in age, gender, total cells or subset yield.

The CDR3 is 14 residues long. V lost 5 bases and J lost 5, with 16 bases in between. Germline CDR1 is PRHDT and CDR2 is FYEKMQ (reference sequence). Expressed TCRB transcripts were sequenced after all isolated RNA was converted to cDNA. Measured with immunoSEQ multiplex PCR; TCRdb has only the in-frame clones, and not every one. The sample includes more than 250,000 clones, less than 30% of them seen just once. Regarding the study as a whole: For type 1 diabetes patients, VDJ junctions showed fewer insertions and more deletions. Researchers report that Type 1 diabetes patients had moderately but significantly shorter TCRB CDR3s across all four CD4+ subsets. It was not settled here whether HLA type affects TCRB rearrangement.

The sequencing sample was made of naive CD4+ T cells from blood. This chain connects TRBV13 to TRBJ2-7; the D gene is possibly TRBD1 (5 bases). The receptor's source is a woman under 40 with type 1 diabetes. The CDR3 region has the DNA TGTGCCAGCAGCCCCCTCGGGCAGGGTCACGAGCAGTACTTC. Residues: CASSPLGQGHEQYF.